A selection of T cell receptor beta chains follows, all from one sample in a study of cytomegalovirus exposure and HLA in healthy donors. TCRdb keeps only in-frame clones here, not all; method: immunoSEQ multiplex PCR. The profile shows about 250,000 clones, roughly 81% of them singletons. Sequences were obtained from PBMCs. Receptors were obtained from a girl aged 2 to 9 in good health and CMV-seronegative. CDR3s include the opening cysteine and the closing phenylalanine or tryptophan. Each record gives: D gene, J gene, clone size, V gene, CDR3 protein, CDR3 DNA. D genes are given only for firm matches. Size is stated for part of the rows, as once, few or many counts, or as a class when the clone is expanded.

>TRBD2|TRBJ2-1|NA|TRBV4-1
CASSQGSGVGNEQFF
TGCGCCAGCAGCCAAGGGAGCGGGGTAGGGAATGAGCAGTTCTTC
>NA|TRBJ2-5|NA|TRBV13
CASSLAKRDQETQYF
TGTGCCAGCAGCTTAGCGAAGCGGGACCAAGAGACCCAGTACTTC
>NA|TRBJ1-2|NA|TRBV25-1
CASSGHRDVGYTF
TGTGCCAGCAGTGGTCACAGGGATGTTGGCTACACCTTC
>TRBD1|TRBJ1-2|NA|TRBV12-5
CASGLRQGGYTF
TGTGCTAGTGGCCTTCGACAGGGCGGCTACACCTTC
>NA|TRBJ1-2|NA|TRBV18
CASSPQKLGGYTF
TGTGCCAGCTCACCACAGAAGCTCGGTGGCTACACCTTC
>NA|TRBJ1-1|NA|TRBV27
CASSLAPPGAFF
TGTGCCAGCAGTTTAGCGCCTCCCGGGGCTTTCTTT
>TRBD2|TRBJ2-3|NA|TRBV10-1
CASSPIHPGLAGDGTQYF
TGCGCCAGCAGTCCTATCCATCCGGGACTAGCGGGAGACGGTACGCAGTATTTT
>NA|TRBJ1-1|NA|TRBV29-1
CSVEEGQAFF
TGCAGCGTTGAAGAAGGACAGGCTTTCTTT
>TRBD2|TRBJ2-3|NA|TRBV5-4
CASSPGGLAGKDTQYF
TGTGCCAGCAGCCCCGGGGGTCTAGCGGGGAAAGATACGCAGTATTTT
>NA|TRBJ1-3|few|TRBV6-5
CASTSSGNTIYF
TGTGCCAGCACCAGCTCTGGAAACACCATATATTTT
>TRBD1|TRBJ2-2|NA|TRBV7-9
CASSSHRGTGFTGELFF
TGTGCCAGCAGCTCACATCGGGGGACAGGGTTTACCGGGGAGCTGTTTTTT
>NA|TRBJ2-3|once|TRBV2
CASRSGGAGRDTQYF
TGTGCCAGCAGGTCGGGCGGGGCAGGTAGGGATACGCAGTATTTT
>NA|TRBJ2-2|NA|TRBV7-3
CASSLRGGRDTGELFF
TGTGCCAGCAGCTTGAGGGGGGGACGAGACACCGGGGAGCTGTTTTTT
>TRBD2|TRBJ2-3|NA|TRBV7-8
CASSKEAGAGTDTQYF
TGTGCCAGCAGCAAGGAGGCGGGAGCAGGTACAGATACGCAGTATTTT
>TRBD2|TRBJ2-1|once|TRBV6-4
CASSDATSGTPNEQFF
TGTGCCAGCAGTGATGCCACTAGCGGGACTCCCAATGAGCAGTTCTTC
>NA|TRBJ1-6|NA|TRBV11-1
CASSLESGVGSPLHF
TGTGCCAGCAGCTTAGAAAGCGGGGTTGGCTCACCCCTCCACTTT
>NA|TRBJ2-7|NA|TRBV18
CASSLTPANYEQYF
TGTGCCAGCTCACTGACACCTGCCAACTACGAGCAGTACTTC
>TRBD1|TRBJ2-7|NA|TRBV19
CATARDRGRYEQYF
TGTGCCACCGCCCGGGACAGGGGGAGGTACGAGCAGTACTTC
>TRBD2|TRBJ2-7|NA|TRBV2
CASLSTSGVYEQYF
TGTGCCAGCCTATCAACTAGCGGGGTTTACGAGCAGTACTTC
>NA|TRBJ2-7|NA|TRBV4-1
CASRTTTESSYEQYF
TGCGCCAGCAGAACAACTACCGAGAGCTCCTACGAGCAGTACTTC
>TRBD2|TRBJ2-5|NA|TRBV6-1
CASSRTSRETQYF
TGTGCCAGCAGTCGGACTAGCAGGGAGACCCAGTACTTC
>TRBD1|TRBJ1-1|NA|TRBV15
CATSRDPPTRDRETEAFF
TGTGCCACCAGCAGAGATCCCCCTACCCGGGACAGGGAGACTGAAGCTTTCTTT
>NA|TRBJ2-5|NA|TRBV19
CASSISRGQETQYF
TGTGCCAGTAGTATTAGCAGGGGTCAAGAGACCCAGTACTTC
>TRBD2|TRBJ2-3|NA|TRBV4-1
CASSPRGLAATDTQYF
TGCGCCAGCAGCCCAAGGGGACTAGCGGCCACAGATACGCAGTATTTT
>TRBD1|TRBJ2-7|once|TRBV19
CASRGVGQASYEQYF
TGTGCCAGTAGAGGGGTGGGACAGGCAAGCTACGAGCAGTACTTC
>NA|TRBJ1-5|NA|TRBV12-5
CASGSPPGAGSSNQPQHF
TGTGCTAGTGGTTCCCCCCCGGGAGCAGGCTCGAGCAATCAGCCCCAGCATTTT
>TRBD2|TRBJ2-1|NA|TRBV18
CASSPPGGRAHNEQFF
TGTGCCAGCTCACCACCGGGCGGGAGGGCCCACAATGAGCAGTTCTTC
>TRBD1|TRBJ2-1|NA|TRBV2
CASSAETGVNEQFF
TGTGCCAGCAGTGCTGAGACAGGGGTCAATGAGCAGTTCTTC
>NA|TRBJ2-5|NA|TRBV19
CASSIGEYQETQYF
TGTGCCAGTAGTATCGGAGAGTACCAAGAGACCCAGTACTTC
>NA|TRBJ1-2|once|TRBV29-1
CSVEDTQDSNYGYTF
TGCAGCGTTGAAGATACCCAGGACTCTAACTATGGCTACACCTTC
>TRBD1|TRBJ2-6|NA|TRBV5-4
CASSTGAGANVLTF
TGTGCCAGCAGCACAGGGGCCGGGGCCAACGTCCTGACTTTC
>NA|TRBJ2-5|NA|TRBV30
CAWTRGKQTQYF
TGTGCCTGGACCAGGGGCAAACAGACCCAGTACTTC
>TRBD2|TRBJ2-7|NA|TRBV29-1
CSVGAGEDEQYF
TGCAGCGTTGGAGCGGGAGAAGACGAGCAGTACTTC
>TRBD1|TRBJ2-5|NA|TRBV5-1
CASSFGQAQETQYF
TGCGCCAGCAGCTTCGGACAGGCACAGGAGACCCAGTACTTC
>TRBD1|TRBJ2-7|NA|TRBV6-1
CASRRDRGYEQYF
TGTGCCAGCAGGAGAGACAGGGGCTACGAGCAGTACTTC
>TRBD1|TRBJ2-7|NA|TRBV19
CARYTGEGPYEQYF
TGTGCCAGATACACAGGGGAAGGACCCTACGAGCAGTACTTC
>TRBD2|TRBJ2-5|NA|TRBV6-5
CASSWTSRETQYF
TGTGCCAGCAGTTGGACTAGCCGGGAGACCCAGTACTTC